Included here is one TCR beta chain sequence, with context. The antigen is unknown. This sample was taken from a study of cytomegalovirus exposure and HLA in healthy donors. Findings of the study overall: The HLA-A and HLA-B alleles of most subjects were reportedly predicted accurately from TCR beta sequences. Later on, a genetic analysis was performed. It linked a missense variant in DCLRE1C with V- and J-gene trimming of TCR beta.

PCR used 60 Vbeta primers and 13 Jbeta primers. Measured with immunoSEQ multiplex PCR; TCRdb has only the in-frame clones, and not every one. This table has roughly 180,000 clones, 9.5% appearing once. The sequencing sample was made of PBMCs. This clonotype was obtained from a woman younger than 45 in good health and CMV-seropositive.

Here the CDR3 DNA reads TGTGCCAGCTCACGGACAGAGAATAGCAATCAGCCCCAGCATTTT. Translation gives CASSRTENSNQPQHF. The chain carries TRBV18 and TRBJ1-5; the D gene is possibly TRBD1 (6 bases). CDR1 KGHSH and CDR2 LQKENI come from the germline V gene. The CDR3 is 15 residues long. Trimming stripped 4 bases from V and 0 bases from J, with 10 bases between.